This is a list of T cell receptor beta chains from one sample in a study of shared clonotypes between healthy human individuals. This table comes from immunoSEQ multiplex PCR, and its TCRdb copy is limited to in-frame clones, with some not included. The table has roughly 2.1 million clones, 90% to 95% seen once. The specimen was naive CD8+ T cells from PBMCs. These receptors were collected from a man between 18 and 29 years old in good health. Some clones in this sample may be carry-over from other donors' samples. Each CDR3 is given with its conserved first and last residue. The order of the fields is J gene, V gene, D gene, CDR3 DNA, CDR3 protein. D genes are given only for firm matches.

TRBJ2-1	TRBV11-2	.	TGTGCCAGCAGCTTAGTTATGAGCTCCTACAATGAGCAGTTCTTC	CASSLVMSSYNEQFF
TRBJ2-3	TRBV15	.	TGTGCCACCCGAGACAGACCCTCTGGCACAGATACGCAGTATTTT	CATRDRPSGTDTQYF
TRBJ2-5	TRBV5-4	TRBD2	TGTGCCAGCAGCGGCGGGACTACTGAAGAGACCCAGTACTTC	CASSGGTTEETQYF
TRBJ1-1	TRBV7-9	.	TGTGCCAGCAGCGTAGGACAGCTGAACACTGAAGCTTTCTTT	CASSVGQLNTEAFF
TRBJ1-2	TRBV5-1	TRBD1	TGCGCCAGCAGCTTGGCCGGGACAGCCACTCGACTCTATGGCTACACCTTC	CASSLAGTATRLYGYTF
TRBJ2-2	TRBV18	TRBD2	TGTGCCAGCTCACCAAAACGCGGGGGTAACCAGGCCGGGGAGCTGTTTTTT	CASSPKRGGNQAGELFF
TRBJ2-5	TRBV27	.	TGTGCCAGCAGTTTATCCCCCAACCAAGAGACCCAGTACTTC	CASSLSPNQETQYF
TRBJ2-1	TRBV27	TRBD2	TGTGCCAGCAGTTTATCGAGATGGCTAGCGGGTCAGGCCGGGGAGCAGTTCTTC	CASSLSRWLAGQAGEQFF
TRBJ2-6	TRBV25-1	.	TGTGCCAGTAAGGGAAGTGGGGCCAACGTCCTGACTTTC	CASKGSGANVLTF
TRBJ2-7	TRBV19	.	TGTGCCAGTAGTACCTGGGACACCTACGAGCAGTACTTC	CASSTWDTYEQYF
TRBJ1-1	TRBV5-1	TRBD1	TGCGCCAGCAGCATCACAAGACAGGGTGGCACTGAAGCTTTCTTT	CASSITRQGGTEAFF
TRBJ1-4	TRBV29-1	.	TGCAGCGTTGAGAAAGAAAAACTGTTTTTT	CSVEKEKLFF
TRBJ1-5	TRBV19	.	TGTGCCAGTAGTATAGGTCGGGGGGCGAGGCAGCCCCAGCATTTT	CASSIGRGARQPQHF
TRBJ1-1	TRBV9	.	TGTGCCAGCAGCGCTGGACAGCTGAACACTGAAGCTTTCTTT	CASSAGQLNTEAFF
TRBJ2-1	TRBV7-2	.	TGTGCCAGCAGCTTTCACTCGGCGACGACTTACAATGAGCAGTTCTTC	CASSFHSATTYNEQFF